The entry below gives a single T cell receptor beta chain sequence along with its context. Per the original data handling: Reference gene primer amplification in the assay estimated nucleated cell counts. Some clones are missing from TCRdb's copy, which holds only in-frame ones; the method was immunoSEQ multiplex PCR. V and J calls and clone size follow that table, whereas D and trimming were derived from the DNA. The sample consists of fewer than 150,000 clones, about 83% of them appearing once. V lost 8 bases and J lost 5, with 15 bases in between. This CDR3 is built from 13 residues. From germline, CDR1 is SGHTA and CDR2 FQGTGA. This entry is derived from a study of blood T cell repertoires in COVID-19.

The sequenced sample consisted of peripheral blood. This sequence joins TRBV7-3 and TRBJ2-5; possibly TRBD2 for D (5 bases). The clonotype comes from a man in his 70s with acute or convalescent COVID-19. As DNA, the CDR3 is TGTGCCAGCTCCTCGGAACGAGGGGAGACCCAGTACTTC. This codes for CASSSERGETQYF.